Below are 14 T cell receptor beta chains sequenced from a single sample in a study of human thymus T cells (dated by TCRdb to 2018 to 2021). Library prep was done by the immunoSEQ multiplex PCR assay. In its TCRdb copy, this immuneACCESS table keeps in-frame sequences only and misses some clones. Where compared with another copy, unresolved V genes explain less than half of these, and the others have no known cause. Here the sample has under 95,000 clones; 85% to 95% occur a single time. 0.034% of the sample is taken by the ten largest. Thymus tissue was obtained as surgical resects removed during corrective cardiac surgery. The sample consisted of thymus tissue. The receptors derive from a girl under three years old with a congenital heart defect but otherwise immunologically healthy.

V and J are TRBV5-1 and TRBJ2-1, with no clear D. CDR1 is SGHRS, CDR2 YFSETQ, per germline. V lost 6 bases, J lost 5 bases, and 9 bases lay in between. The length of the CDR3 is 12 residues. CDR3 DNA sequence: TGCGCCAGCACCCTTAAGCACAATGAGCAGTTCTTC. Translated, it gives CASTLKHNEQFF. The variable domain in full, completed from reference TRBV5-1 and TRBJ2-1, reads KAGVTQTPRYLIKTRGQQVTLSCSPISGHRSVSWYQQTPGQGLQFLFEYFSETQRNKGNFPGRFSGRQFSNSRSEMNVSTLELGDSALYLCASTLKHNEQFFGPGTRLTVL.

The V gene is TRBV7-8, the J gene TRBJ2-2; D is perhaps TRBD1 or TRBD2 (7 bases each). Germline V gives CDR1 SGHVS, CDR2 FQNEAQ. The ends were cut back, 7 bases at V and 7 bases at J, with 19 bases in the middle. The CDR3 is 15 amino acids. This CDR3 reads CASTKREGAVGELFF. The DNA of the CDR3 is TGTGCCAGCACCAAAAGGGAGGGGGCTGTCGGGGAGCTGTTTTTT.

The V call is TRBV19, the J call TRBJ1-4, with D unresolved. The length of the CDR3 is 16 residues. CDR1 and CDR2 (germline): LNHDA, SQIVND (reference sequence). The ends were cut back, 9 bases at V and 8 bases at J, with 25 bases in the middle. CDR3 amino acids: CASTRTHPLLEEKLFF. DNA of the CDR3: TGTGCCAGCACCAGGACCCACCCTCTCTTGGAGGAAAAACTGTTTTTT.

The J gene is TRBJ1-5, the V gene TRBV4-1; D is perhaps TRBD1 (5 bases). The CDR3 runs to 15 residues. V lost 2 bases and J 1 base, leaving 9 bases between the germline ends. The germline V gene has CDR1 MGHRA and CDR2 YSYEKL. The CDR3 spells CASSQHRDSNQPQHF. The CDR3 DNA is TGCGCCAGCAGCCAACACCGGGACAGCAATCAGCCCCAGCATTTT.

In DNA form, the CDR3 reads TGTGCCAGCAGTGAAGGTGAGGCGGATGAAAAACTGTTTTTT. It specifies CASSEGEADEKLFF. The chain recombines TRBV2 with TRBJ1-4; D remains unclear. Deletions cut 1 base from V and 6 bases from J, with 9 bases between. The CDR3 runs to 14 residues. The V gene's germline CDR1 is SNHLY and CDR2 FYNNEI.

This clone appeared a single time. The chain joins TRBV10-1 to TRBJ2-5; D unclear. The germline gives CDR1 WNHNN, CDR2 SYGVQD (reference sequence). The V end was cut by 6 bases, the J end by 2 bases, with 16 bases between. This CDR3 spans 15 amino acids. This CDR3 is CASRGGNPTQETQYF. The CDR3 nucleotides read TGCGCCAGCAGGGGTGGCAACCCTACACAAGAGACCCAGTACTTC.

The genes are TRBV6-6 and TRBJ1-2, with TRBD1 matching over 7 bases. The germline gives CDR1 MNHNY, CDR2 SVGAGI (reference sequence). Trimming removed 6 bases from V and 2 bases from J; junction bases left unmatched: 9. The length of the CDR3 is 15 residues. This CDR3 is CASRAPTGTNYGYTF. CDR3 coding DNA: TGTGCCAGCAGAGCCCCGACAGGGACCAACTATGGCTACACCTTC.

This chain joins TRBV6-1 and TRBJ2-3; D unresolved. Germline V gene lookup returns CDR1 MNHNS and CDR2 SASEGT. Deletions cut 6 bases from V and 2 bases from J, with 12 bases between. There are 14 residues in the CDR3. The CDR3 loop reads CASRFEQFTDTQYF. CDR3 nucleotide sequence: TGTGCCAGCAGATTCGAACAGTTCACAGATACGCAGTATTTT.

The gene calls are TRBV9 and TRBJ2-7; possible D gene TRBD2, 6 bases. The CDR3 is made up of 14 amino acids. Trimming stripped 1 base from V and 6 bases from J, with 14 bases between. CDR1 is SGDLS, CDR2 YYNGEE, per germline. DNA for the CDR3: TGTGCCAGCAGCGTAAAGGAGGGCCTCGGCGAGCAGTACTTC. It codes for CASSVKEGLGEQYF.

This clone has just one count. Here the CDR3 DNA reads TGCGCCAGCAGCTTGGTGATTCCAGACTACCGCCAAGAGACCCAGTACTTC. Amino acids: CASSLVIPDYRQETQYF. The chain recombines TRBV5-1 with TRBJ2-5; weak D call: TRBD2 (5 bases). V lost 0 bases and J 1 base, leaving 16 bases between the germline ends. The germline gives CDR1 SGHRS, CDR2 YFSETQ. The CDR3 is made up of 17 amino acids.

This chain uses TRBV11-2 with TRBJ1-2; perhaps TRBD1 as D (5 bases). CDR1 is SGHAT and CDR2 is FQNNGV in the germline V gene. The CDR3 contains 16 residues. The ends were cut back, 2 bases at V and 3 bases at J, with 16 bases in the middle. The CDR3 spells CASSLREAGRHYGYTF. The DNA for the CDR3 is TGTGCCAGCAGCTTAAGGGAGGCAGGGCGGCACTATGGCTACACCTTC.

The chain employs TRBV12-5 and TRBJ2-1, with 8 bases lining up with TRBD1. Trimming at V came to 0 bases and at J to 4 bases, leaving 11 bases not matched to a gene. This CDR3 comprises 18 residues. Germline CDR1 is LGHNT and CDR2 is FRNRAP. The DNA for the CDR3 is TGTGCTAGTGGTTTGGTACGCAGGGACAGGATTACTTACAATGAGCAGTTCTTC. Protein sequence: CASGLVRRDRITYNEQFF.

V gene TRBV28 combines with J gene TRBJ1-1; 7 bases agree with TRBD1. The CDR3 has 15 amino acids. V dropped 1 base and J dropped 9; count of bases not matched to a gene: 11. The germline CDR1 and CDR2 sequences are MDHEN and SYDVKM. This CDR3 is CASSLFPHRGKKAFF. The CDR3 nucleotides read TGTGCCAGCAGTTTATTCCCCCACAGGGGAAAAAAAGCTTTCTTT.

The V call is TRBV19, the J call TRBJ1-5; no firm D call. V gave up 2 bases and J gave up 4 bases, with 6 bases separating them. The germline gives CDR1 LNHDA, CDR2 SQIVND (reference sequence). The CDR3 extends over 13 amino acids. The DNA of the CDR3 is TGTGCCAGTAGTATAACGGGGAATCAGCCCCAGCATTTT. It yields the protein CASSITGNQPQHF. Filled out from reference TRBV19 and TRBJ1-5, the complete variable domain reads DGGITQSPKYLFRKEGQNVTLSCEQNLNHDAMYWYRQDPGQGLRLIYYSQIVNDFQKGDIAEGYSVSREKKESFPLTVTSAQKNPTAFYLCASSITGNQPQHFGDGTRLSIL.